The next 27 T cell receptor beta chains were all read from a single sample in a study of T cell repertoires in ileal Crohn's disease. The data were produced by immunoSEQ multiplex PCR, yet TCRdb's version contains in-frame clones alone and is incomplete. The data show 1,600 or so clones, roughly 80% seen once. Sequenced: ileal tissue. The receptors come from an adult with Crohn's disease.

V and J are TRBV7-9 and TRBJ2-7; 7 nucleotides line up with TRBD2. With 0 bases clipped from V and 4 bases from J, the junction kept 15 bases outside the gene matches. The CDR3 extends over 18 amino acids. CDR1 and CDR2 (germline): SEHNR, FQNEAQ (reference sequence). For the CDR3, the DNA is TGTGCCAGCAGCTTAGCCCCTACCTGGGCAGCGGGGATTTACGAGCAGTACTTC. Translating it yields CASSLAPTWAAGIYEQYF.

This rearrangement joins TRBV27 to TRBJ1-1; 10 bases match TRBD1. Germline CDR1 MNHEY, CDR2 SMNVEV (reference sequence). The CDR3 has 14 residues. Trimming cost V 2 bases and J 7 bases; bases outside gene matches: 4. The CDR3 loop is CASSLTDRGFEAFF. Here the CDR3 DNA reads TGTGCCAGCAGTTTAACGGACAGGGGGTTTGAAGCTTTCTTT.

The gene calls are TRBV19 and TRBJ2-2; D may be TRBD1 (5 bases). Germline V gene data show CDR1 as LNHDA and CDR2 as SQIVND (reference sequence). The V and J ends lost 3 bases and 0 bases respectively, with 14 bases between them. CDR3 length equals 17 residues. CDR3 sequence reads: CASSISSTAPNTGELFF. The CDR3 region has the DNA TGTGCCAGTAGTATCTCCTCGACAGCCCCGAACACCGGGGAGCTGTTTTTT.

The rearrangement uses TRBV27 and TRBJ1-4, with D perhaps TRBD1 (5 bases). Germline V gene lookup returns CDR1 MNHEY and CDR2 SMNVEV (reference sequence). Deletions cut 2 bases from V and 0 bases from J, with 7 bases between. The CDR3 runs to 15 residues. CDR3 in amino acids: CASSLGAATNEKLFF. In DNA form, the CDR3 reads TGTGCCAGCAGTTTAGGGGCAGCAACTAATGAAAAACTGTTTTTT. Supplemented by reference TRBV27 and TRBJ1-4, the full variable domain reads EAQVTQNPRYLITVTGKKLTVTCSQNMNHEYMSWYRQDPGLGLRQIYYSMNVEVTDKGDVPEGYKVSRKEKRNFPLILESPSPNQTSLYFCASSLGAATNEKLFFGSGTQLSVL.

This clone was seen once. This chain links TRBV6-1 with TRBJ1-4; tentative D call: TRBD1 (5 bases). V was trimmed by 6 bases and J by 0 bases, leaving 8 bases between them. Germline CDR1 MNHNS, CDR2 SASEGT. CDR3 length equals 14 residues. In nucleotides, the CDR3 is TGTGCCAGCAGGACGGGGGCAACTAATGAAAAACTGTTTTTT. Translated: CASRTGATNEKLFF.

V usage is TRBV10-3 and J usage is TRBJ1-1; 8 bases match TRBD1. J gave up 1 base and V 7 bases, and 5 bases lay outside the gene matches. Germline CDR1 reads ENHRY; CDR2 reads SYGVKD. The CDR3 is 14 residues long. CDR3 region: CAITQTGANTEAFF. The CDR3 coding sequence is TGTGCCATCACTCAGACAGGGGCGAACACTGAAGCTTTCTTT.

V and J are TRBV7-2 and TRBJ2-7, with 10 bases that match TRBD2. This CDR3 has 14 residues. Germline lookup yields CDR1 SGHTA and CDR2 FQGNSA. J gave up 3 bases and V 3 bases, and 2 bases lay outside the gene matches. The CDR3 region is CASSFTSGDYEQYF. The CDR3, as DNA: TGTGCCAGCAGCTTTACTAGCGGGGACTACGAGCAGTACTTC.

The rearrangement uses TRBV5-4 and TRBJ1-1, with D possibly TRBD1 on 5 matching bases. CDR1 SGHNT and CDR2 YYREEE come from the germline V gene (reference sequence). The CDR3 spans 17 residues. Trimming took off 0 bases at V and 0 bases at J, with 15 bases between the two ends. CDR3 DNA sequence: TGTGCCAGCAGCTTGGCCGGGACTTCGGCTATGAACACTGAAGCTTTCTTT. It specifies CASSLAGTSAMNTEAFF.

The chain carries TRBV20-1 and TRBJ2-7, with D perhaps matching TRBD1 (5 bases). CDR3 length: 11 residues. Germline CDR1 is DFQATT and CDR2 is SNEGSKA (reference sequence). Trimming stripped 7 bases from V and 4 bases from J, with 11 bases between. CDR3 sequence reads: CSVTDSYEQYF. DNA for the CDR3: TGCAGTGTCACCGACAGTTACGAGCAGTACTTC.

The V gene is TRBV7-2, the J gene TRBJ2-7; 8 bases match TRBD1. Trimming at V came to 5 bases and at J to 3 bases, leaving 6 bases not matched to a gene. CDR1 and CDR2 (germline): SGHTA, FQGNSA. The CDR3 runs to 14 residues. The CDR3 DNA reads TGTGCCAGCAGCGACCGGACAGGGCGCTACGAGCAGTACTTC. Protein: CASSDRTGRYEQYF.

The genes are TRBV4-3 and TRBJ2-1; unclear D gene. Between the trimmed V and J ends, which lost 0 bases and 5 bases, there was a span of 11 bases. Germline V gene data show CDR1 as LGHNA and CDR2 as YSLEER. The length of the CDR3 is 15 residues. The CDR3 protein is CASSQEAFVNNEQFF. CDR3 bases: TGCGCCAGCAGCCAAGAGGCCTTTGTGAACAATGAGCAGTTCTTC.

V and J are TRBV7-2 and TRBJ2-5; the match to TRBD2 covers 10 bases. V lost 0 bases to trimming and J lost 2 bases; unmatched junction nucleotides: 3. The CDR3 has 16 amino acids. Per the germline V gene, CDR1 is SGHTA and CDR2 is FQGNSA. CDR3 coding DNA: TGTGCCAGCAGCTTAGCGCGAGCGGGGGGGCAAGAGACCCAGTACTTC. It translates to CASSLARAGGQETQYF.

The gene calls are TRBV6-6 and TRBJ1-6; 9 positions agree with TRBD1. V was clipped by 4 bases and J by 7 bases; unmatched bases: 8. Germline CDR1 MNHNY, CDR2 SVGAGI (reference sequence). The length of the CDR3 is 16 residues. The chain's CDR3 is CASSSTGTGRNSPLHF. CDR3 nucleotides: TGTGCCAGCAGTTCTACCGGGACAGGGCGGAATTCACCCCTCCACTTT.

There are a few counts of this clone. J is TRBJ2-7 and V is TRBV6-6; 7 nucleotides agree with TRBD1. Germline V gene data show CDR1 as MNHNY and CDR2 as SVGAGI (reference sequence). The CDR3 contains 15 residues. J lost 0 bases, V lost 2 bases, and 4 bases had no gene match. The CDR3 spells CASSYRGPSSYEQYF. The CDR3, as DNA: TGTGCCAGCAGTTACAGGGGGCCTAGCTCCTACGAGCAGTACTTC.

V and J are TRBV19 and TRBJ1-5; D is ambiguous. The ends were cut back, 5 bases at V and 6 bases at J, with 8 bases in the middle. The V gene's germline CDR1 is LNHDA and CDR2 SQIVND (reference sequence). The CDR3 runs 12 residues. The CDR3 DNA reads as TGTGCCAGTAGTCCCCCGGGTCAGCCCCAGCATTTT. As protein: CASSPPGQPQHF.

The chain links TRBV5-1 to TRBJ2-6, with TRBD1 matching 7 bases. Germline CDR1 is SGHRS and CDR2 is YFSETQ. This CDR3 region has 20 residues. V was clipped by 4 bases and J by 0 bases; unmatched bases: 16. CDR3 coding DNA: TGCGCCAGCAGCCCAATAGAAAGGACAGGCCTCCTCTCTGGGGCCAACGTCCTGACTTTC. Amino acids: CASSPIERTGLLSGANVLTF.

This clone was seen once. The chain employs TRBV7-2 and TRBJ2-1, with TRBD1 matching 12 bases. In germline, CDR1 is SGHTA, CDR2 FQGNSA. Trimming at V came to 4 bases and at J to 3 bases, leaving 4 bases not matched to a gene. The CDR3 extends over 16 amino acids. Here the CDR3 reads CASSSRDRGLYNEQFF. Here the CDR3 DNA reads TGTGCCAGCAGCTCCCGGGACAGGGGGCTCTACAATGAGCAGTTCTTC.

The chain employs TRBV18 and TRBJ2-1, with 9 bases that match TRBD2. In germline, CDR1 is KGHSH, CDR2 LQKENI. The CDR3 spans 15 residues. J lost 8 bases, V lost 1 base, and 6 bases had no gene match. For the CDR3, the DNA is TGTGCCAGCTCACCACGGGGACTAGCAGGCCATGAGCAGTTCTTC. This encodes CASSPRGLAGHEQFF.

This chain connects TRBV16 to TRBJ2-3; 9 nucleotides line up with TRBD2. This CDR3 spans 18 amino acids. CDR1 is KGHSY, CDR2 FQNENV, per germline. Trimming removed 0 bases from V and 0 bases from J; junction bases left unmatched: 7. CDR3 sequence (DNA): TGTGCCAGCAGCCAATCAAACTTTCTAGCGGGGAGCACAGATACGCAGTATTTT. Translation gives CASSQSNFLAGSTDTQYF.

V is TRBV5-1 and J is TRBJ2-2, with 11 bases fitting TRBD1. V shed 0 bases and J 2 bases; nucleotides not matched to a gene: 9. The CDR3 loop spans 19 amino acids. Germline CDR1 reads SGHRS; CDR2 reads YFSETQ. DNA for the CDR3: TGCGCCAGCAGCTTGGCAGGACAGGGGGCTATTGGTAACACCGGGGAGCTGTTTTTT. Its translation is CASSLAGQGAIGNTGELFF.

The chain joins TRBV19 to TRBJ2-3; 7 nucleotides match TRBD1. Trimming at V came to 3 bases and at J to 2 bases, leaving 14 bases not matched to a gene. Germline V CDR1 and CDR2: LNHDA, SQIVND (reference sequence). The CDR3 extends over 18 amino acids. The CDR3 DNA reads TGTGCCAGTAGTATGGGCACTTCGGGACAGATTAACACAGATACGCAGTATTTT. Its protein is CASSMGTSGQINTDTQYF.

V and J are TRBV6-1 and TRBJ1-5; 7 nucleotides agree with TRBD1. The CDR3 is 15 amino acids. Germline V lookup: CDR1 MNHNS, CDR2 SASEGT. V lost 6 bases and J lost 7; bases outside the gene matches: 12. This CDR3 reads CASRLAGGSNQPQHF. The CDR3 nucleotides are TGTGCCAGCAGATTGGCAGGGGGGTCAAACCAGCCCCAGCATTTT.

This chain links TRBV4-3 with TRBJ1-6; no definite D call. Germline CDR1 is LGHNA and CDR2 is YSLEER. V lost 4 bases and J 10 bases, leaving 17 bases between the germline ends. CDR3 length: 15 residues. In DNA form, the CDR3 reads TGCGCCAGCAGCCTTAACCGGGAGCTAACATCACCCCTCCACTTT. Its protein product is CASSLNRELTSPLHF.

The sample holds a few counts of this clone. In DNA form, the CDR3 reads TGTGCCAGTAGTGGACTAGCGGACGAGGAGACCCAGTACTTC. It translates to CASSGLADEETQYF. The J gene is TRBJ2-5, the V gene TRBV19, with TRBD2 matching over 10 bases. Looked up from germline, CDR1 is LNHDA and CDR2 is SQIVND (reference sequence). V lost 5 bases to trimming and J lost 5 bases; unmatched junction nucleotides: 5. CDR3 length equals 14 residues.

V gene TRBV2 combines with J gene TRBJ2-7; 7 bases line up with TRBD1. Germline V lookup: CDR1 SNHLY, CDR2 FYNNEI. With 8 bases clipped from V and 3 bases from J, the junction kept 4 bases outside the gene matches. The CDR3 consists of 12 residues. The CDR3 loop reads CASDRDNYEQYF. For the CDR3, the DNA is TGTGCCAGCGACAGGGACAACTACGAGCAGTACTTC.

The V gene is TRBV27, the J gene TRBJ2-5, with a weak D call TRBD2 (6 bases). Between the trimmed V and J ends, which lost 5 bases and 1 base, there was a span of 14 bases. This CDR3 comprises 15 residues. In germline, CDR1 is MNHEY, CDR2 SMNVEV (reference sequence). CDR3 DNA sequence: TGTGCCAGCAGTCTGGGGCATAGCGGCCAAGAGACCCAGTACTTC. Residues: CASSLGHSGQETQYF.

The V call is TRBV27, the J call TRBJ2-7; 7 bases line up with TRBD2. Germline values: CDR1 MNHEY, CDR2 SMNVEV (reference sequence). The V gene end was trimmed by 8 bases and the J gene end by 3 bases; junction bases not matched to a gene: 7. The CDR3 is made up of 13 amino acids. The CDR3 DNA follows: TGTGCCAGCCAGCGTGGGGGGGGCTACGAGCAGTACTTC. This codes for CASQRGGGYEQYF.